This T cell receptor beta chain originates from a study of vaccination effects on CD4 cells after COVID-19. TCRdb's copy holds only in-frame clones and misses some; the assay was immunoSEQ multiplex PCR. The table shows tens of thousands of clones, with 60% to 80% occurring only once. Only one count was recorded for this clone. The antigen is undetermined. The length of the CDR3 is 12 residues. Trimming removed 0 bases at V and 5 bases at J, with 4 bases between. Germline V gene data show CDR1 as SGHVS and CDR2 as FQNEAQ. Once cultured for roughly ten days, the cells underwent separation to obtain CD4+ T cells.

This TCR was sampled from a human donor who received a COVID-19 vaccine. Sequenced material: CD4+ T cells from PBMCs cultured without peptide, taken before COVID-19 vaccination. The gene calls are TRBV7-8 and TRBJ2-5; D uncertain. The chain's CDR3 is CASSLARETQYF. The CDR3 region has the DNA TGTGCCAGCAGCTTAGCGCGGGAGACCCAGTACTTC.